The 5 T cell receptor beta chains below all came from one sample that was sequenced in a study of siplizumab effects on memory and regulatory T cells. The protocol was immunoSEQ multiplex PCR, while the TCRdb copy is restricted to in-frame clones and leaves out a portion. The repertoire holds 100,000 or so clones, with more than 85% as singletons. Sequencing was carried out using CD4+ T cells sorted from blood. These receptors originate from a human donor in good health.

This clone was picked up one time. The chain is built from TRBV7-2 and TRBJ1-2; perhaps TRBD1 as D (5 bases). The CDR3 runs to 14 residues. Germline lookup yields CDR1 SGHTA and CDR2 FQGNSA. V shed 4 bases and J shed 1 base, with 10 bases lying between them. DNA of the CDR3: TGTGCCAGCAGCTGGGACGGACTTAACTATGGCTACACCTTC. Protein: CASSWDGLNYGYTF. The full variable domain, in which reference TRBV7-2 and TRBJ1-2 provide the parts outside the CDR3, is GAGVSQSPSNKVTEKGKDVELRCDPISGHTALYWYRQSLGQGLEFLIYFQGNSAPDKSGLPSDRFSAERTGGSVSTLTIQRTQQEDSAVYLCASSWDGLNYGYTFGSGTRLTVV.

The chain joins TRBV11-2 to TRBJ2-1, with D perhaps matching TRBD1 (6 bases). CDR1 is SGHAT and CDR2 is FQNNGV in the germline V gene. V lost 6 bases, J lost 6 bases, and 18 bases lay in between. The CDR3 extends over 15 amino acids. The CDR3 DNA reads as TGTGCCAGCAGACCTTCCGGGACATCTAGCAATGAGCAGTTCTTC. Its translation is CASRPSGTSSNEQFF.

This clone was detected only a few times. CDR3 in DNA: TGCGCCAGCAGCTTGTACGGTGAATCTTCTTCACCCCTCCACTTT. As protein: CASSLYGESSSPLHF. This rearrangement joins TRBV5-1 to TRBJ1-6, with D unclear. The ends were cut back, 1 base at V and 9 bases at J, with 14 bases in the middle. The CDR3 loop spans 15 amino acids. Germline CDR1 is SGHRS and CDR2 is YFSETQ.

The chain employs TRBV7-2 and TRBJ2-5; TRBD2 matches at 15 bases. The V gene end was trimmed by 4 bases and the J gene end by 1 base; junction bases not matched to a gene: 1. CDR1 and CDR2 (germline): SGHTA, FQGNSA. CDR3 length: 16 residues. CDR3 sequence reads: CASSSGLAGGQETQYF. CDR3 sequence (DNA): TGTGCCAGCAGCTCGGGACTAGCGGGGGGCCAAGAGACCCAGTACTTC. The full variable domain, its missing parts supplied by reference TRBV7-2 and TRBJ2-5, is GAGVSQSPSNKVTEKGKDVELRCDPISGHTALYWYRQSLGQGLEFLIYFQGNSAPDKSGLPSDRFSAERTGGSVSTLTIQRTQQEDSAVYLCASSSGLAGGQETQYFGPGTRLLVL.

This chain connects TRBV19 to TRBJ2-7, with 11 bases fitting TRBD2. The J segment lost 5 bases and the V segment lost 5 bases, leaving 2 bases of the junction unmatched. CDR3 length: 13 amino acids. CDR1 and CDR2 from the germline V gene are LNHDA and SQIVND (reference sequence). The CDR3 here is CASSPTSGDEQYF. In DNA form, the CDR3 reads TGTGCCAGTAGTCCGACTAGCGGGGACGAGCAGTACTTC.